Below are 16 T cell receptor beta chains sequenced from a single sample in a study of blood T cell repertoires in COVID-19. Using immunoSEQ multiplex PCR, the repertoire was profiled, and TCRdb retains in-frame clones only, with some absent. The table records about 56,000 clones, roughly 78% of them present only once. The sample consisted of peripheral blood. The receptors here all came from a woman of 80 years or more with acute or convalescent COVID-19.

This clone has just one count. The rearrangement links TRBV28 to TRBJ1-4; weak D call: TRBD1 (6 bases). Trimming took 1 base from V and 8 from J, leaving 14 bases between them. Per germline, CDR1 MDHEN and CDR2 SYDVKM. This CDR3 is built from 15 residues. CDR3 region: CASSLSDGRGEKLFF. CDR3 bases: TGTGCCAGCAGTTTATCAGACGGGAGGGGGGAAAAACTGTTTTTT.

The rearrangement uses TRBV19 and TRBJ2-5; the match to TRBD1 covers 8 bases. The CDR3 is made up of 18 amino acids. With 0 bases clipped from V and 4 bases from J, the junction kept 13 bases outside the gene matches. CDR1 and CDR2 from the germline V gene are LNHDA and SQIVND (reference sequence). CDR3 loop: CASSIDLYRQGMGETQYF. The CDR3 DNA reads as TGTGCCAGTAGTATAGATTTGTACCGACAGGGGATGGGAGAGACCCAGTACTTC.

This clone was seen just once. This chain joins TRBV7-9 and TRBJ1-1; perhaps TRBD1 as D (6 bases). CDR1 is SEHNR, CDR2 FQNEAQ, per germline (reference sequence). V was clipped by 4 bases and J by 0 bases, with 15 bases between them. This CDR3 spans 16 amino acids. The CDR3 DNA sequence: TGTGCCAGCAGCTCAGGTTATGGGGGCGTGAACACTGAAGCTTTCTTT. Residues: CASSSGYGGVNTEAFF.

This chain connects TRBV3-1 (or the pseudogene TRBV3-2) to TRBJ1-1; possible D gene TRBD1, 5 bases. The CDR3 totals 16 residues. Trimming shortened V by 0 bases and J by 1 base, and 12 bases separated the two germline ends. Germline V gives CDR1 LGHDT, CDR2 YNNKEL (reference sequence). CDR3 protein: CASSQDSRGTNTEAFF. CDR3 in DNA: TGTGCCAGCAGCCAAGATTCAAGGGGAACGAACACTGAAGCTTTCTTT.

This clone turned up a few times. The V call is TRBV2, the J call TRBJ1-6; 9 nucleotides agree with TRBD1. The junction had 3 bases not matched to a gene; V was cut back by 0 bases and J by 9 bases. Germline CDR1 is SNHLY and CDR2 is FYNNEI. The CDR3 loop spans 15 amino acids. The CDR3 bases are TGTGCCAGCAGTGAAGCGGGACAGGGATCTTCACCCCTCCACTTT. Its translation: CASSEAGQGSSPLHF.

V gene TRBV18 combines with J gene TRBJ2-1; 16 bases agree with TRBD2. Trimming at V came to 6 bases and at J to 9 bases, leaving 11 bases not matched to a gene. Per the germline V gene, CDR1 is KGHSH and CDR2 is LQKENI. The CDR3 loop spans 17 amino acids. In nucleotides, the CDR3 is TGTGCCAGCTCCCCGGGACTAGCGGGAGGGTTCTTTCCTGAGCAGTTCTTC. This translates into CASSPGLAGGFFPEQFF.

CDR3 protein: CSVVPLQGLADTQYF. The CDR3 region has the DNA TGCAGCGTTGTTCCCCTACAGGGGCTTGCAGATACGCAGTATTTT. This rearrangement joins TRBV29-1 to TRBJ2-3, with TRBD1 identical over 7 bases. Germline V CDR1 and CDR2: SQVTM, ANQGSEA. The CDR3 sequence is 15 residues long. The V and J ends lost 4 bases and 4 bases, in that order; junction bases with no gene match: 11.

The V call is TRBV7-3, the J call TRBJ2-5; a possible D gene is TRBD2 (5 bases). V dropped 2 bases and J dropped 3 bases, with 7 bases sitting between them. There are 13 residues in the CDR3. Germline V gene lookup returns CDR1 SGHTA and CDR2 FQGTGA. CDR3 DNA: TGTGCCAGCAGCTTAGTGCGGGAAGAGACCCAGTACTTC. It encodes CASSLVREETQYF.

The chain is built from TRBV5-1 and TRBJ1-2; 8 bases are shared with TRBD1. Looked up from germline, CDR1 is SGHRS and CDR2 is YFSETQ. Trimming at V came to 3 bases and at J to 8 bases, leaving 3 bases not matched to a gene. This CDR3 contains 12 residues. CDR3 loop: CASSSTGVGYTF. DNA of the CDR3: TGCGCCAGCAGCTCGACAGGGGTCGGCTACACCTTC.

This clone was counted only a few times. V and J are TRBV6-6 and TRBJ2-1; 8 nucleotides agree with TRBD2. The germline CDR1 and CDR2 sequences are MNHNY and SVGAGI (reference sequence). This CDR3 spans 14 amino acids. The junction had 1 base not matched to a gene; V was cut back by 5 bases and J by 1 base. The CDR3 DNA follows: TGTGCCAGCAGTCAGCGGGGGTCCTACAATGAGCAGTTCTTC. This sequence encodes CASSQRGSYNEQFF.

This chain connects TRBV25-1 to TRBJ1-4; weak D call: TRBD1 (6 bases). CDR1 and CDR2 (germline): MGHDK, SYGVNS. Trimming cost V 2 bases and J 3 bases, with 10 bases left between them. This CDR3 is 15 amino acids long. The CDR3 DNA sequence: TGTGCCAGCAGTGAAGGTCGGACAGCTAATGAAAAACTGTTTTTT. The encoded protein is CASSEGRTANEKLFF.

The V and J genes are TRBV30 and TRBJ2-1, with TRBD2 matching over 12 bases. The V segment lost 3 bases and the J segment 10 bases; nucleotides outside the gene matches: 7. The CDR3 length is 14 residues. The germline V gene encodes CDR1 GTSNPN and CDR2 SVGIG (reference sequence). The CDR3 sequence: CAWRRLAGGVEQFF. CDR3 sequence (DNA): TGTGCCTGGAGGCGGCTAGCGGGAGGGGTGGAGCAGTTCTTC. The full variable domain, with the rest looked up from reference TRBV30 and TRBJ2-1, is SQTIHQWPATLVQPVGSPLSLECTVEGTSNPNLYWYRQAAGRGLQLLFYSVGIGQISSEVPQNLSASRPQDRQFILSSKKLLLSDSGFYLCAWRRLAGGVEQFFGPGTRLTVL.

This chain connects TRBV11-2 to TRBJ1-2; D is undetermined. V lost 5 bases, J lost 1 base, and 14 bases lay in between. Germline lookup yields CDR1 SGHAT and CDR2 FQNNGV. The CDR3 has 15 amino acids. CDR3 nucleotide sequence: TGTGCCAGCAGCCCCAGGTCCGGGGATAACTATGGCTACACCTTC. Encoded protein: CASSPRSGDNYGYTF.

CDR3 coding DNA: TGCAGCGTCGGGACAGGGGAAGAGACCCAGTACTTC. Residues: CSVGTGEETQYF. The rearrangement joins TRBV29-1 to TRBJ2-5; the match to TRBD1 covers 10 bases. With 6 bases clipped from V and 3 bases from J, the junction kept 1 base outside the gene matches. Germline CDR1 SQVTM, CDR2 ANQGSEA. The CDR3 is made up of 12 amino acids.

CDR3: CATSSGEGFGSGNTIYF. In DNA, the CDR3 is TGTGCCACCAGCTCCGGGGAGGGGTTCGGCTCTGGAAACACCATATATTTT. This rearrangement joins TRBV15 to TRBJ1-3; possible D gene TRBD1, 5 bases. Per germline, CDR1 LNHNV and CDR2 YYDKDF (reference sequence). This CDR3 has 17 residues. Trimming removed 5 bases from V and 0 bases from J, with 17 bases in between.

The chain employs TRBV28 and TRBJ1-1; 7 bases map to TRBD1. The CDR3 loop spans 15 amino acids. Trimming removed 6 bases from V and 0 bases from J; junction bases left unmatched: 7. Germline CDR1 reads MDHEN; CDR2 reads SYDVKM. CDR3 sequence reads: CASRPGGAMNTEAFF. CDR3 nucleotides: TGTGCCAGCAGGCCAGGGGGAGCGATGAACACTGAAGCTTTCTTT.